The 3 T cell receptor beta chains in this list originate from one sample, sequenced in a study of blood T cell repertoires in COVID-19 (dated by TCRdb to between 2020 and 2021). The library came from the immunoSEQ multiplex PCR assay. This is the immuneACCESS table as TCRdb keeps it, with only in-frame sequences that have V and J called. A part of the clones is gone; compared with another copy, unresolved V genes explain less than half, and the rest is unexplained. The sample table contains around 480,000 clones; only one count was recorded for about nine tenths of them. The ten largest clones represent roughly 13% of the sample. Sequenced sample: peripheral blood. The receptors originated from a woman in her forties or fifties with COVID-19, enrolled during active disease.

A remark on this clone: One end of the junction is discordant with germline, which a read error may explain. V is TRBV6-5 and J is TRBJ1-1; D might be TRBD1 (6 bases). CDR1 and CDR2 from the germline V gene are MNHEY and SVGAGI. This CDR3 contains 14 residues. The CDR3 nucleotides are TGTGCCAGCAGTCCCGGACAGATGAACGCTGAAGCTTTCTTT. Translation: CASSPGQMNAEAFF.

The chain combines TRBV15 with TRBJ1-5; TRBD1 is a possible D gene (6 bases). The CDR3 sequence is 17 residues long. V lost 5 bases to trimming and J lost 2 bases, with 19 bases between them. The germline V gene encodes CDR1 LNHNV and CDR2 YYDKDF (reference sequence). CDR3 in amino acids: CATSSRLGGLGNQPQHF. Written as DNA, the CDR3 is TGTGCCACCAGCTCCCGCCTGGGGGGGCTTGGCAATCAGCCCCAGCATTTT.

The rearrangement uses TRBV12-3 or TRBV12-4 and TRBJ2-3; the match to TRBD2 covers 8 bases. This CDR3 is 13 amino acids long. The V gene end was trimmed by 5 bases and the J gene end by 5 bases; junction bases not matched to a gene: 3. CDR3 protein: CASSTGGVDTQYF. CDR3 nucleotide sequence: TGTGCCAGCAGTACGGGGGGGGTAGATACGCAGTATTTT.